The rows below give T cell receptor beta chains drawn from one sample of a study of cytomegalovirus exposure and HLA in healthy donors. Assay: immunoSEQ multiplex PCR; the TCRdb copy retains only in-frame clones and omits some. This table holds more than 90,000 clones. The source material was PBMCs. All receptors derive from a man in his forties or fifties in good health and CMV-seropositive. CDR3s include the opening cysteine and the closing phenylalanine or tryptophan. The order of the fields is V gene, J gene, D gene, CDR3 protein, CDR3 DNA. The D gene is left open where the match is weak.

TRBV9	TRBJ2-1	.	CASSVRSRDGEQFF	TGTGCCAGCAGCGTACGATCCCGAGATGGTGAGCAGTTCTTC
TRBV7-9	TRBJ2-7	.	CASSLGGSGEQYF	TGTGCCAGCAGCTTAGGAGGGTCGGGCGAGCAGTACTTC
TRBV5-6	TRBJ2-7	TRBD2	CASSLSLAGGNEQYF	TGTGCCAGCAGCTTGTCGCTAGCGGGAGGTAACGAGCAGTACTTC
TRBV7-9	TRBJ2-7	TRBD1	CASLRGQGNYEQYF	TGTGCCAGCTTGAGGGGACAGGGGAACTACGAGCAGTACTTC
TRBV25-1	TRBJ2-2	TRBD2	CASSESPGRARDGELFF	TGTGCCAGCAGTGAATCCCCCGGGAGGGCCAGGGACGGGGAGCTGTTTTTT
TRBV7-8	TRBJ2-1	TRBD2	CASSSPSTSGRVYNEQFF	TGTGCCAGCAGCTCCCCCTCGACTAGCGGGAGGGTTTACAATGAGCAGTTCTTC
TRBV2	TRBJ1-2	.	CASRLPGQADGYTF	TGTGCCAGCAGACTTCCAGGCCAGGCAGATGGCTACACCTTC
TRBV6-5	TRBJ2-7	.	CASRGRDTQFYEQYF	TGTGCCAGCAGGGGTCGAGACACCCAGTTCTACGAGCAGTACTTC
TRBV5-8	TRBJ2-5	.	CASSLVQVPETQYF	TGTGCCAGCAGCTTGGTACAGGTACCAGAGACCCAGTACTTC
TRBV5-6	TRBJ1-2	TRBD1	CASGGQGFFYGYTF	TGTGCCAGCGGGGGACAGGGCTTCTTCTATGGCTACACCTTC
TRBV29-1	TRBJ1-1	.	CSVARATEAFF	TGCAGCGTTGCGAGGGCCACTGAAGCTTTCTTT
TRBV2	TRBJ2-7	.	CASSEDGARTSYEQYF	TGTGCCAGCAGTGAAGACGGAGCCAGAACTAGCTACGAGCAGTACTTC
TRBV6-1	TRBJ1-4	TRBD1	CASSALTGGASTNEKLFF	TGTGCCAGCAGTGCTTTGACAGGGGGCGCCTCCACTAATGAAAAACTGTTTTTT
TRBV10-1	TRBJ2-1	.	CASSDPGIGNNEQFF	TGCGCCAGCAGTGACCCAGGAATCGGGAACAATGAGCAGTTCTTC
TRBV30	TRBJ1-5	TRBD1	CAWSDRGQVGNQPQHF	TGTGCCTGGAGTGACCGGGGACAGGTGGGCAATCAGCCCCAGCATTTT
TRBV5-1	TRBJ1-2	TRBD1	CASSLAGDRGNYGYTF	TGCGCCAGCAGCTTGGCAGGGGACAGGGGCAACTATGGCTACACCTTC
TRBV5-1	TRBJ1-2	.	CASSPRQGYGYTF	TGCGCCAGCAGCCCGAGGCAAGGCTATGGCTACACCTTC
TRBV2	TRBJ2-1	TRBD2	CASIGAGLAAYNEQFF	TGCGCCAGCATTGGAGCGGGACTAGCGGCCTACAATGAGCAGTTCTTC
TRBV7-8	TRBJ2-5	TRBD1	CASSLDRGPKTQYF	TGTGCCAGCAGCTTAGACAGGGGGCCCAAGACCCAGTACTTC
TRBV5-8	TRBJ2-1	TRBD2	CASSPGTSGSYNEQFF	TGTGCCAGCAGTCCGGGGACTAGCGGCTCCTACAATGAGCAGTTCTTC
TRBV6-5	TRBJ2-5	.	CASSYLDADLRKQYF	TGTGCCAGCAGTTACCTCGACGCGGATCTACGAAAGCAGTACTTC
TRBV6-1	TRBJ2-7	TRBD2	CASSDQAGGPREEQYF	TGTGCCAGCAGTGACCAAGCGGGAGGGCCTCGTGAAGAGCAGTACTTC
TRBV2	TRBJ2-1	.	CASSVEGFGEQFF	TGTGCCAGCAGTGTGGAGGGCTTCGGTGAGCAGTTCTTC
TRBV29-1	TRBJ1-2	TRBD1	CSVLTGGYGYTF	TGCAGCGTCCTCACAGGGGGGTATGGCTACACCTTC
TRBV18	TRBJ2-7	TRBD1	CASSPGTAYHEQYF	TGTGCCAGCTCACCAGGGACAGCGTACCACGAGCAGTACTTC
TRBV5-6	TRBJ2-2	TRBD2	CASSPLAGGPGYTGELFF	TGTGCCAGCAGCCCACTAGCGGGAGGGCCAGGTTACACCGGGGAGCTGTTTTTT
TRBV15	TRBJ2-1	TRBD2	CATSRRLAGPNEQFF	TGTGCCACCAGCAGGAGACTAGCGGGGCCCAATGAGCAGTTCTTC
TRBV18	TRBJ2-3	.	CASSPRGGSPGATDTQYF	TGTGCCAGCTCACCACGTGGCGGAAGTCCAGGGGCCACAGATACGCAGTATTTT